This T cell receptor (beta chain) was sequenced during a study of T cells in localized non-small cell lung cancer. Study outcomes and limitations: In the blood, greater T cell density corresponded to longer overall survival. Adjacent lung held a median roughly 60 of the top 100 tumor clones. Highest T cell clonality was seen in uninvolved adjacent lung, surpassing that measured in tumor.

Profiling relied on immunoSEQ multiplex PCR, and the TCRdb table lists in-frame clones only, not all of them. The table includes nearly 25,000 clones, roughly 90% detected once. On this clone itself: Its antigen is not known.

Sequences were derived from peripheral blood, sampled before any cancer treatment. The receptor was derived from a man between 40 and 70 years old with stage III squamous cell lung carcinoma.

The CDR3 DNA reads TGTGCCAGCAGCCCGGGACAGCCAACTGAAGCTTTCTTT. This encodes CASSPGQPTEAFF. The V call is TRBV7-8, the J call TRBJ1-1; 7 nucleotides match TRBD1. Germline trimming cut 5 bases from V and 5 bases from J; bases unmatched to any gene: 5. CDR1 is SGHVS and CDR2 is FQNEAQ in the germline V gene. This CDR3 spans 13 amino acids.